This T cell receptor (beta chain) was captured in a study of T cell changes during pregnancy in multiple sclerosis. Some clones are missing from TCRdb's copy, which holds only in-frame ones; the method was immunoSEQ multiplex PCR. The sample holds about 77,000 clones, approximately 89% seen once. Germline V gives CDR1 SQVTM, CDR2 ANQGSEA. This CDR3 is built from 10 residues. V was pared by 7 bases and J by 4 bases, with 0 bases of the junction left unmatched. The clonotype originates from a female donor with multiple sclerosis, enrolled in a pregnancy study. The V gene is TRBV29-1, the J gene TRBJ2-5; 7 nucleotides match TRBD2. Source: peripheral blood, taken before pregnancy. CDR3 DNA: TGCAGCGGGGGGGGAGAGACCCAGTACTTC. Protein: CSGGGETQYF.